This T cell receptor beta chain appears in the sequencing data of a study of Graves' ophthalmopathy and Graves' hyperthyroidism. Amplifying from RNA transcripts, the study obtained TCR beta CDR3 regions. The authors performed first-round RT-PCR with HTBI primers and then a second-round multiplex PCR. TCRdb re-called the multiplex PCR reads through MiXCR, storing one row per CDR3 protein. The table shows fewer than 350,000 distinct CDR3 sequences, with 17% occurring only once. There are many counts of this clonotype. Antigen unknown. One end of the junction fails to match germline, which may point to a read error. If patients had other autoimmune diseases, uncontrolled infections, pregnancy or lactation, they were excluded. Someone took the PBMCs out of more than 9 ml of fresh peripheral blood. The study's findings and limits: A majority of expanded thyroid clonotypes exceeding 0.001 frequency were likewise present in blood. Discrimination between ophthalmopathy and stable hyperthyroidism by a 13-signature model showed 85% to 90% sensitivity and 75% to 84% specificity.

CDR3 size: 15 residues. Germline V gene sequence: CDR1 SEHNR, CDR2 FQNEAQ (reference sequence). Sequences were obtained from peripheral blood. The J gene is TRBJ1-5, the V gene TRBV7-9; D may be TRBD1 (5 bases). The receptor was isolated from an adult man with Graves' ophthalmopathy. For the CDR3, the DNA is TGTACCAGCAGCTTTTCGGGGGGAAGCAATCAGCCCCAGCATTTT. Its protein product is CTSSFSGGSNQPQHF.